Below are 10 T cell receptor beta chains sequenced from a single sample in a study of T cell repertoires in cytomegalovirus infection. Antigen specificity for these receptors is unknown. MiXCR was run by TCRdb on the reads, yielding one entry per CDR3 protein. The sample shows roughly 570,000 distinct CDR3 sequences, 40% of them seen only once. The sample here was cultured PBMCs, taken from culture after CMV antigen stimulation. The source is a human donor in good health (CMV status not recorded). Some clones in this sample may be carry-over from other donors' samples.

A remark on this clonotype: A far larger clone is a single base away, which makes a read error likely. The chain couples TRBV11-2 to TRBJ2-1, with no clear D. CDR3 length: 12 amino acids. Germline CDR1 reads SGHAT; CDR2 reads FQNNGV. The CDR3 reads CVSSPSYNEQFF. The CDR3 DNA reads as TGTGTCAGCAGCCCCAGCTACAATGAGCAGTTCTTC. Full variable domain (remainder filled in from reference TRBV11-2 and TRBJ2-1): EAGVAQSPRYKIIEKRQSVAFWCNPISGHATLYWYQQILGQGPKLLIQFQNNGVVDDSQLPKDRFSAERLKGVDSTLKIQPAKLEDSAVYLCVSSPSYNEQFFGPGTRLTVL.

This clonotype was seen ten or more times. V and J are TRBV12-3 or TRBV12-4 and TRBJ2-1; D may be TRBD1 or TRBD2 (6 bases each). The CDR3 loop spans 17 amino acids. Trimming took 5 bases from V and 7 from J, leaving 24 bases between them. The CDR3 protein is CASSPLGGTRGGNEQFF. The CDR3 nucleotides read TGTGCCAGCAGTCCTCTAGGGGGGACGCGGGGTGGAAATGAGCAGTTCTTC.

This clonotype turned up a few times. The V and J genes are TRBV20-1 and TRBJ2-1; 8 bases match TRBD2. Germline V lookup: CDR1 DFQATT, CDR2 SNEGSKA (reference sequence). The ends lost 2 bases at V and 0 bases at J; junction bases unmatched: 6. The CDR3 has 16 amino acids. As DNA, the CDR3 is TGCAGTGCTAGACTGGCTAGCGGGTTCTCCTACAATGAGCAGTTCTTC. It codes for CSARLASGFSYNEQFF.

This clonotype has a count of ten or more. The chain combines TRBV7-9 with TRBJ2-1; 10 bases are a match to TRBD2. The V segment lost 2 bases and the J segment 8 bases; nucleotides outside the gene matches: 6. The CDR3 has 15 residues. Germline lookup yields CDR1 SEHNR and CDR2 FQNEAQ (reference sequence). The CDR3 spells CASSLRLAGVDEQFF. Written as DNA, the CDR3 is TGTGCCAGCAGCTTACGGCTAGCGGGGGTCGATGAGCAGTTCTTC.

The DNA of the CDR3 is TGTGCCATCAGTGAGTCGACAGGACGTGTCGAGCAGTACTTC. Its protein is CAISESTGRVEQYF. The V gene is TRBV10-3, the J gene TRBJ2-7; tentatively, D is TRBD1 (6 bases). Germline V gene lookup returns CDR1 ENHRY and CDR2 SYGVKD. The CDR3 extends over 14 amino acids. V was cut by 0 bases and J by 6 bases, with 12 bases left in between.

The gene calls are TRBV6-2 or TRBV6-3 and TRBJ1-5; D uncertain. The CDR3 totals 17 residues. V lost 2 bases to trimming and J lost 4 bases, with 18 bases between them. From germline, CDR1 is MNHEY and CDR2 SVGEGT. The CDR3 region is CASSYARAPARNQPQHF. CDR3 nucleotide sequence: TGTGCCAGCAGTTACGCCCGGGCCCCCGCTAGGAATCAGCCCCAGCATTTT.

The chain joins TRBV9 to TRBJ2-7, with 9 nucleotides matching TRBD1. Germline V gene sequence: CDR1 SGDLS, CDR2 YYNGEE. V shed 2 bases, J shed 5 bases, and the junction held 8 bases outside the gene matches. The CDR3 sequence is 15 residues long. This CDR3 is CASSVGPGQGHEQYF. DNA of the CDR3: TGTGCCAGCAGCGTCGGCCCGGGACAGGGCCACGAGCAGTACTTC.

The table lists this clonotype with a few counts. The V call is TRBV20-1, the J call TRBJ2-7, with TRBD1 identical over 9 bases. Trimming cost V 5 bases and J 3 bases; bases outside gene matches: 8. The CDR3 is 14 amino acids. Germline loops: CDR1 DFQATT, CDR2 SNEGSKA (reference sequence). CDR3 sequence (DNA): TGCAGTGCTCACAGGGGGCGCGGGCACTACGAGCAGTACTTC. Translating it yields CSAHRGRGHYEQYF.

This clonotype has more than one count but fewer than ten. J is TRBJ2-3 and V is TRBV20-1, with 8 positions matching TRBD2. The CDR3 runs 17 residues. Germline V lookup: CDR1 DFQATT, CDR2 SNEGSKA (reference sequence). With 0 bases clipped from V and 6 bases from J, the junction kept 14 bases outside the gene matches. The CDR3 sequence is CSARDFRSGLVADTQYF. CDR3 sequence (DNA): TGCAGTGCTAGAGATTTTAGATCGGGACTAGTAGCCGATACGCAGTATTTT.

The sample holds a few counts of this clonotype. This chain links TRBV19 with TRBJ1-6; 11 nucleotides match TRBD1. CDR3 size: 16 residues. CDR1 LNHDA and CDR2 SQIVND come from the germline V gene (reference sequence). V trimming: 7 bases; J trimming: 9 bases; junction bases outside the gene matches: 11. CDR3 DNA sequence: TGTGCCAGTACCGGACAGGGGGCGGTTAACAGTTCACCCCTCCACTTT. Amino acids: CASTGQGAVNSSPLHF. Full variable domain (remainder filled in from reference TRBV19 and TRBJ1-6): DGGITQSPKYLFRKEGQNVTLSCEQNLNHDAMYWYRQDPGQGLRLIYYSQIVNDFQKGDIAEGYSVSREKKESFPLTVTSAQKNPTAFYLCASTGQGAVNSSPLHFGNGTRLTVT.